Given below is one T cell receptor (delta chain) in context. What it binds is not known. A far larger clone lies a single base away; this is likely a read error. This CDR3 is also generated by other DNA sequences in the sample. This specimen comes from a study of DNA immune sequencing with unique molecular identifiers. Study outcomes and limitations: Several healthy donors had highly oligoclonal TRD repertoires dominated by top 5 clonotypes. Healthy donor TRD clonotypes most often used TRDV2 joined to TRDJ1.

A 32-plex genomic DNA assay used primers for all 8 TRDV and 4 TRDJ genes. A 12-nucleotide UMI was added during approximately 3 barcoding PCR cycles before adapter PCR. TCRdb redid clone calling on the multiplex PCR reads using CATT. The table has over 550 delta-chain clones, 9.5% to 15% seen once; the top ten hold about 70%. The CDR3 loop spans 18 amino acids. Germline V gene lookup returns CDR1 GEAIGNYY and CDR2 EKD. Trimming shortened V by 1 base and J by 0 bases, and 12 bases separated the two germline ends. This TCR was recovered from a human donor in good health. The sample taken for sequencing was gamma-delta T cells from PBMCs. This chain connects TRDV2 to TRDJ3; D may be TRDD3 (5 bases). CDR3: CACDTAGISSWDTRQMFF. DNA of the CDR3: TGTGCCTGTGACACTGCCGGGATCTCCTCCTGGGACACCCGACAGATGTTTTTC.